Detailed here is one TCR beta chain. The data originate from a study of regulatory T cells in long-lasting Graves disease. Time point specified: newly diagnosed GD, antithyroid drugs for less than 3 months. Making the TCR library involved RNA that had been extracted from PBMCs. CDR3 regions were amplified by Arm-PCR using iRepertoire HTBI primers to build TCR beta libraries. TCRdb fed the multiplex PCR reads into MiXCR, producing one record per CDR3 protein. The sample shows some 230,000 distinct CDR3 sequences, roughly 18% of them seen only once. This sample comprised peripheral blood mononuclear cells (PBMCs), obtained at new diagnosis, from a patient treated with antithyroid drugs. The TCR comes from a female donor with Graves disease.

The CDR3 region has the DNA TGCAGTGCTAGAGATGGCGCAGTGGCCAATTCACCCCTCCACTTT. Translating it yields CSARDGAVANSPLHF. The chain links TRBV20-1 to TRBJ1-6; no firm D call. The CDR3 runs 15 residues. CDR1 and CDR2 (germline): DFQATT, SNEGSKA (reference sequence). V lost 0 bases and J lost 7, with 13 bases in between.